The 2 T cell receptor beta chains below come from one sample, sequenced in a study of OX40 agonist ivuxolimab in advanced cancers. Data came from immunoSEQ multiplex PCR; TCRdb stores just in-frame clones and leaves some out. The sample has 45,000 to 60,000 clones, roughly 89% seen once; the top ten hold about 9.3%. Sequenced material: CD4+ or CD8+ T cells sorted from blood, taken in a trial of the OX40 agonist ivuxolimab. Every receptor here comes from an adult with an advanced solid tumor such as melanoma, head and neck, liver or kidney cancer.

This chain joins TRBV4-1 and TRBJ1-6; tentatively, D is TRBD1 (5 bases). The germline gives CDR1 MGHRA, CDR2 YSYEKL. Trimming removed 0 bases at V and 8 bases at J, with 11 bases between. This CDR3 has 15 amino acids. The CDR3 coding sequence is TGCGCCAGCAGCCAAGATCAGGGACCGGATTCACCCCTCCACTTT. It yields the protein CASSQDQGPDSPLHF.

This clone was counted once. The chain recombines TRBV12-5 with TRBJ2-2; 8 positions agree with TRBD1. The CDR3 has 16 residues. CDR1 LGHNT and CDR2 FRNRAP come from the germline V gene. V lost 5 bases and J lost 1; bases outside the gene matches: 6. In DNA, the CDR3 is TGTGCTAGTGGTAATCAAGGGACAGGGAACACCGGGGAGCTGTTTTTT. Translated: CASGNQGTGNTGELFF.